Listed below are T cell receptor beta chains from one sample, sequenced in a study of OX40 agonist ivuxolimab in advanced cancers. Sequencing was performed with immunoSEQ multiplex PCR; in TCRdb, only in-frame clones are kept and a portion is missing. This sample has 100,000 to 150,000 clones, with 85% to 95% found just once. Material: CD4+ or CD8+ T cells sorted from blood, obtained in a trial of the OX40 agonist ivuxolimab. The receptors shown here come from an adult with an advanced solid tumor such as melanoma, head and neck, liver or kidney cancer. Each CDR3 is given with its conserved first and last residue. A D gene is named only where the DNA matches it firmly. Rows give clone size only sometimes, using once, few, many, or a class for an expanded clone.

clone_size	v_call	j_call	d_call	cdr3_nt	cdr3_aa
NA	TRBV6-4	TRBJ1-5	NA	TGTGCCAGCAGAATAACCGCAAATGGAAATCAGCCCCAGCATTTT	CASRITANGNQPQHF
NA	TRBV7-2	TRBJ1-3	NA	TGTGCCAGCAGCTTAGTTTCCTGGGCAAACACCATATATTTT	CASSLVSWANTIYF
NA	TRBV19	TRBJ1-2	NA	TGTGCCAGTAGTATTTCTCTGGACATGGGCTACACCTTC	CASSISLDMGYTF
few	TRBV28	TRBJ2-2	TRBD2	TGTGCCAGCAGTTTATGGTCGCTAGCGGGGGGGCCCGGGGAGCTGTTTTTT	CASSLWSLAGGPGELFF
NA	TRBV11-2	TRBJ2-7	NA	TGTGCCAGCAGCTTCCAGCAATCCTACGAGCAGTACTTC	CASSFQQSYEQYF
NA	TRBV5-6	TRBJ1-4	NA	TGTGCCAGCACCCGGGGGAGCACTAATGAAAAACTGTTTTTT	CASTRGSTNEKLFF
NA	TRBV28	TRBJ2-3	NA	TGTGCCAGCAGGGCGATGAGCGATACGCAGTATTTT	CASRAMSDTQYF
once	TRBV11-3	TRBJ2-1	TRBD1	TGTGCCAGCAGACTGCGGACAGGGGGCTCGGGTGAGCAGTTCTTC	CASRLRTGGSGEQFF
NA	TRBV28	TRBJ1-2	NA	TGTGCCAGCAGCCCGAACTATGGCTACACCTTC	CASSPNYGYTF
once	TRBV12-5	TRBJ1-3	NA	TGTGCTAGTGCGACAGGCCCTGGAAACACCATATATTTT	CASATGPGNTIYF
NA	TRBV11-2	TRBJ2-7	NA	TGTGCCAGCAGCCGCCGGGGGGCGGGAGCCTACGAGCAGTACTTC	CASSRRGAGAYEQYF
NA	TRBV6-5	TRBJ2-3	NA	TGTGCCAGCAGAACCGACCGGTCTGGAACAGATACGCAGTATTTT	CASRTDRSGTDTQYF
once	TRBV5-1	TRBJ2-7	NA	TGCGCCAGCAGCCGGGACATTTCCCCGAACGAGCAGTACTTC	CASSRDISPNEQYF
NA	TRBV7-2	TRBJ2-5	NA	TGTGCCAGCAGCCAGGGCGGGGGCTCCCAAGAGACCCAGTACTTC	CASSQGGGSQETQYF
NA	TRBV2	TRBJ2-7	TRBD2	TGTGCCAGCAGACCCCTAGCGGGGGCCTCCTACGAGCAGTACTTC	CASRPLAGASYEQYF
NA	TRBV28	TRBJ1-1	NA	TGTGCCAGCAGTTTGAGGACTGAAGCTTTCTTT	CASSLRTEAFF
NA	TRBV7-2	TRBJ2-5	NA	TGTGCCAGCAGCTTCAATCCCAGGGGCACTACTCAAGAGACCCAGTACTTC	CASSFNPRGTTQETQYF
few	TRBV9	TRBJ1-2	NA	TGTGCCAGCAGCGTAGGAAGTGGGCGGTACACCTTC	CASSVGSGRYTF
once	TRBV28	TRBJ1-1	NA	TGTGCCAGCACCGCACCAGGGACACGCGCTTTCTTT	CASTAPGTRAFF
once	TRBV4-3	TRBJ2-7	TRBD1	TGCGCCAGCAGCCAAGATTCGGAGACAGGGGGCTCCTACGAGCAGTACTTC	CASSQDSETGGSYEQYF
NA	TRBV5-6	TRBJ2-1	TRBD2	TGTGCCAGCAGCAAGGAATCTAGCGGGGGTCCCTACAATGAGCAGTTCTTC	CASSKESSGGPYNEQFF
NA	TRBV7-8	TRBJ2-7	TRBD2	TGTGCCAGCAGGCGGGGGGGACTAGAAGGCCACGAGCAGTACTTC	CASRRGGLEGHEQYF
NA	TRBV11-2	TRBJ1-4	TRBD1	TGTGCCAGCAGCTCTATGGGACAGCCTAATGAAAAACTGTTTTTT	CASSSMGQPNEKLFF
NA	TRBV7-6	TRBJ2-5	TRBD2	TGTGCCAGCAGCTGGACCGGGACTAGGTCTAAGACCCAGTACTTC	CASSWTGTRSKTQYF
NA	TRBV30	TRBJ1-4	NA	TGTGCCTGGAGAAGGAGGGACTCTAATGAAAAACTGTTTTTT	CAWRRRDSNEKLFF
NA	TRBV11-3	TRBJ2-1	TRBD2	TGTGCCAGCAGCTTCTTGCCGGGAGGCCAGGATGAGCAGTTCTTC	CASSFLPGGQDEQFF
once	TRBV29-1	TRBJ2-5	TRBD2	TGCAGCGTTGAATCTAGCGGGGGGGTCGGCGGGACCCAGTACTTC	CSVESSGGVGGTQYF
NA	TRBV5-8	TRBJ2-1	TRBD2	TGTGCCAGCAGCTTGAGACTTAGCGGGGGGGGAAGCTACAATGAGCAGTTCTTC	CASSLRLSGGGSYNEQFF
NA	TRBV19	TRBJ2-7	TRBD1	TGTGCCAGTAGTTTCCAGGGGGTCGACGAGCAGTACTTC	CASSFQGVDEQYF
NA	TRBV30	TRBJ2-5	NA	TGTGCCTGGAGTTCACCAGAGACCCAGTACTTC	CAWSSPETQYF
NA	TRBV19	TRBJ2-7	TRBD1	TGTGCCAGTAGTGCGACCGGGACAGGGGTTCTGGGAGAGCAGTACTTC	CASSATGTGVLGEQYF
NA	TRBV10-3	TRBJ1-3	NA	TGTGCCATCAGTCGACTCGGGAGCTCTGGAAACACCATATATTTT	CAISRLGSSGNTIYF
NA	TRBV27	TRBJ2-3	NA	TGTGCCAGCAGTGCTCACAGGACCCAGATGGATACGCAGTATTTT	CASSAHRTQMDTQYF
few	TRBV30	TRBJ1-1	NA	TGTGCCTGGAGTGTAGCCCCCGAAGCTTTCTTT	CAWSVAPEAFF